These 20 T cell receptor beta chains came from one sample sequenced in a study of T cells in localized non-small cell lung cancer. Only in-frame clones appear in the TCRdb table, and some are missing; sequencing was by immunoSEQ multiplex PCR. The table lists about 78,000 clones, roughly 81% of them singletons, with approximately 3% in the top ten. Sequencing used peripheral blood, obtained before any cancer treatment. Receptor source: a man aged 35-75 years with stage I lung adenocarcinoma.

The rearrangement joins TRBV4-1 to TRBJ2-7, with 7 bases fitting TRBD1. This CDR3 comprises 16 residues. V trimming: 0 bases; J trimming: 1 base; junction bases outside the gene matches: 6. In germline, CDR1 is MGHRA, CDR2 YSYEKL. The CDR3 here is CASSQDARQGSYEQYF. CDR3 nucleotide sequence: TGCGCCAGCAGCCAAGATGCCCGACAGGGATCCTACGAGCAGTACTTC.

V and J are TRBV29-1 and TRBJ2-1; no definite D call. The CDR3 contains 13 residues. Trimming pared 7 bases from V and 3 bases from J, leaving 13 bases between. The germline gives CDR1 SQVTM, CDR2 ANQGSEA. Written as DNA, the CDR3 is TGCAGCGCCCAGCCAGCAGGCTACAATGAGCAGTTCTTC. Amino acid sequence: CSAQPAGYNEQFF.

The chain has TRBV7-9 and TRBJ2-7; TRBD2 matches at 10 bases. CDR3 length: 16 residues. Germline CDR1 SEHNR, CDR2 FQNEAQ (reference sequence). V lost 2 bases to trimming and J lost 5 bases; unmatched junction nucleotides: 9. The CDR3 coding sequence is TGTGCCAGCAGCTTAAGTGAGAGCGGGAGGGCCCACGAGCAGTACTTC. Translation: CASSLSESGRAHEQYF. Drawing the rest from reference TRBV7-9 and TRBJ2-7, the complete variable domain is DTGVSQNPRHKITKRGQNVTFRCDPISEHNRLYWYRQTLGQGPEFLTYFQNEAQLEKSRLLSDRFSAERPKGSFSTLEIQRTEQGDSAMYLCASSLSESGRAHEQYFGPGTRLTVT.

This clone showed up just a few times. This chain's CDR3 is CASSLGLSGANVLTF. In DNA form, the CDR3 reads TGCGCCAGCAGCTTGGGACTCTCTGGGGCCAACGTCCTGACTTTC. The chain employs TRBV5-1 and TRBJ2-6; D is unresolved. V was trimmed by 0 bases and J by 0 bases, leaving 4 bases between them. The CDR3 sequence is 15 residues long. Germline CDR1 and CDR2: SGHRS and YFSETQ.

V gene TRBV27 combines with J gene TRBJ2-2, with 8 positions matching TRBD1. CDR3 length: 15 residues. The V segment lost 5 bases and the J segment 8 bases; nucleotides outside the gene matches: 10. The germline CDR1 and CDR2 sequences are MNHEY and SMNVEV (reference sequence). For the CDR3, the DNA is TGTGCCAGCAGTCCCAAGGACAGGGTGGGGGGGGAGCTGTTTTTT. It specifies CASSPKDRVGGELFF.

V usage is TRBV7-9 and J usage is TRBJ1-2; no definite D call. The CDR3 is 11 residues long. Trimming stripped 4 bases from V and 13 bases from J, with 13 bases between. CDR1 and CDR2 from the germline V gene are SEHNR and FQNEAQ (reference sequence). The CDR3 DNA sequence: TGTGCCAGCAGCTCACCTCCCCCCCCCACCTTC. Translation: CASSSPPPPTF.

This clone was picked up one time. The chain is built from TRBV2 and TRBJ2-7; 7 nucleotides match TRBD1. Losses at the gene ends were 5 bases for V and 5 bases for J; bases not matched to a gene: 9. This CDR3 has 14 amino acids. The germline gives CDR1 SNHLY, CDR2 FYNNEI. This CDR3 reads CASSILTGLHEQYF. The CDR3 coding sequence is TGTGCCAGCAGTATCCTGACAGGGCTCCACGAGCAGTACTTC.

CDR3 sequence reads: CASSLGLRAIGELFF. CDR3 DNA: TGTGCCAGCAGTTTGGGACTTCGGGCGATCGGGGAGCTGTTTTTT. The J gene is TRBJ2-2, the V gene TRBV27, with TRBD2 as a possible D gene (6 bases). CDR3 length: 15 residues. The V end was cut by 3 bases, the J end by 7 bases, with 15 bases between. CDR1 and CDR2 from the germline V gene are MNHEY and SMNVEV (reference sequence).

This clone has ten or more counts. Written as DNA, the CDR3 is TGTGCCAGCAGTTACGAGGTTAAAGGCTACACCTTC. This gives the protein CASSYEVKGYTF. This sequence joins TRBV6-6 and TRBJ1-2, with D unclear. Trimming removed 2 bases from V and 8 bases from J, with 9 bases in between. CDR1 and CDR2 (germline): MNHNY, SVGAGI (reference sequence). The CDR3 extends over 12 amino acids.

The chain joins TRBV29-1 to TRBJ2-1, with 13 positions matching TRBD2. V dropped 3 bases and J dropped 4; count of bases not matched to a gene: 6. The germline V gene has CDR1 SQVTM and CDR2 ANQGSEA. CDR3 length equals 16 residues. The CDR3 is CSVDPSGLAGYNEQFF. DNA for the CDR3: TGCAGCGTTGATCCGTCGGGACTAGCGGGATACAATGAGCAGTTCTTC.

This clone was recorded once. The V call is TRBV11-3, the J call TRBJ2-1; 9 bases fit TRBD2. CDR1 and CDR2 (germline): SGHNT, YENEEA. The CDR3 runs 20 residues. With V trimmed by 1 base and J by 0 bases, 13 bases remained unmatched. The CDR3 coding sequence is TGTGCCAGCAGCTTAGGATTCAGGCTAGCGGGGCAGAGCTCCTACAATGAGCAGTTCTTC. Protein: CASSLGFRLAGQSSYNEQFF.

The J gene is TRBJ1-1, the V gene TRBV18; 8 bases line up with TRBD1. V lost 3 bases and J lost 3; bases outside the gene matches: 6. The CDR3 contains 15 residues. Per the germline V gene, CDR1 is KGHSH and CDR2 is LQKENI. The CDR3 is CASSPLLGQDTEAFF. In DNA, the CDR3 is TGTGCCAGCTCACCGTTATTGGGACAGGACACTGAAGCTTTCTTT.

The chain is built from TRBV6-6 and TRBJ2-6; possibly TRBD2 for D (5 bases). Germline V gives CDR1 MNHNY, CDR2 SVGAGI (reference sequence). The V end was cut by 2 bases, the J end by 2 bases, with 7 bases between. The CDR3 spans 15 residues. The DNA for the CDR3 is TGTGCCAGCAGTTACGACGGGGCTGGGGCCAACGTCCTGACTTTC. Translation: CASSYDGAGANVLTF.

The CDR3 bases are TGTGCCAGCAGCTTAGCGACTCTAACGGGGGGGCACAATGAGCAGTTCTTC. This encodes CASSLATLTGGHNEQFF. The chain joins TRBV7-8 to TRBJ2-1, with 8 positions matching TRBD2. CDR3 size: 17 residues. Germline V CDR1 and CDR2: SGHVS, FQNEAQ. Germline trimming cut 0 bases from V and 5 bases from J; bases unmatched to any gene: 9. The complete variable domain, with remaining parts taken from reference TRBV7-8 and TRBJ2-1, reads GAGVSQSPRYKVAKRGQDVALRCDPISGHVSLFWYQQALGQGPEFLTYFQNEAQLDKSGLPSDRFFAERPEGSVSTLKIQRTQQEDSAVYLCASSLATLTGGHNEQFFGPGTRLTVL.

This clone has a handful of counts. The chain employs TRBV28 and TRBJ1-5; D ambiguous. The CDR3 runs to 14 residues. Germline V gives CDR1 MDHEN, CDR2 SYDVKM. V lost 2 bases to trimming and J lost 0 bases, with 5 bases between them. The CDR3 sequence: CASSLPVSNQPQHF. CDR3 sequence (DNA): TGTGCCAGCAGTTTACCGGTTAGCAATCAGCCCCAGCATTTT.

This clone has only a few counts. The J gene is TRBJ2-3, the V gene TRBV5-1, with D perhaps TRBD1 or TRBD2 (5 bases each). The CDR3 spans 13 residues. The germline V gene has CDR1 SGHRS and CDR2 YFSETQ. The V gene lost 5 bases and the J gene lost 4 bases, with 11 bases spanning the gap. CDR3 sequence: CASRRGSADTQYF. Here the CDR3 DNA reads TGCGCCAGCAGGAGGGGTAGCGCAGATACGCAGTATTTT.

The V call is TRBV14, the J call TRBJ2-7, with a tentative D call TRBD2 (5 bases). The germline CDR1 and CDR2 sequences are SGHDN and FVKESK. This CDR3 has 14 amino acids. With 6 bases removed from V and 3 bases from J, the gap between germline ends came to 15 bases. The CDR3 DNA reads TGTGCCAGCAGTTTCTATGGCACTAGCTACGAGCAGTACTTC. Translated: CASSFYGTSYEQYF. Variable domain in full (rest from reference TRBV14 and TRBJ2-7): EAGVTQFPSHSVIEKGQTVTLRCDPISGHDNLYWYRRVMGKEIKFLLHFVKESKQDESGMPNNRFLAERTGGTYSTLKVQPAELEDSGVYFCASSFYGTSYEQYFGPGTRLTVT.

The chain couples TRBV15 to TRBJ2-7; TRBD2 might be the D (6 bases). The CDR3 loop spans 13 amino acids. CDR1 and CDR2 (germline): LNHNV, YYDKDF (reference sequence). Trimming shortened V by 0 bases and J by 7 bases, and 10 bases separated the two germline ends. The CDR3, as DNA: TGTGCCACCAGCAGAGATCGAGGGAGGGAGCAGTACTTC. Translating gives CATSRDRGREQYF.

This chain links TRBV7-9 with TRBJ2-7, with D hard to call. Per the germline V gene, CDR1 is SEHNR and CDR2 is FQNEAQ (reference sequence). Trimming left V 2 bases short and J 1 base short, with 9 bases between. The CDR3 is made up of 14 amino acids. CDR3 protein: CASSLNAASYEQYF. As DNA, the CDR3 is TGTGCCAGCAGCTTAAATGCTGCATCCTACGAGCAGTACTTC.

The rearrangement joins TRBV5-6 to TRBJ1-5; D is possibly TRBD1 (5 bases). The V gene lost 2 bases and the J gene lost 1 base, with 13 bases spanning the gap. The CDR3 runs to 16 residues. Germline CDR1 reads SGHDT; CDR2 reads YYEEEE. The CDR3 loop is CASSFAGTKSNQPQHF. Here the CDR3 DNA reads TGTGCCAGCAGCTTCGCCGGGACGAAGAGCAATCAGCCCCAGCATTTT. The variable domain in full, completed from reference TRBV5-6 and TRBJ1-5, reads DAGVTQSPTHLIKTRGQQVTLRCSPKSGHDTVSWYQQALGQGPQFIFQYYEEEERQRGNFPDRFSGHQFPNYSSELNVNALLLGDSALYLCASSFAGTKSNQPQHFGDGTRLSIL.